These 31 T cell receptor beta chains were all obtained from the same sample, sequenced in a study of blood T cell repertoires in COVID-19. The assay was immunoSEQ multiplex PCR, and TCRdb's table has in-frame clones only and misses some. In the table there are 130,000 to 150,000 clones, roughly 88% of which are singletons. Sequencing was carried out using peripheral blood. The receptors shown here come from a woman aged 60-70 years with COVID-19, enrolled during active disease.

This clone was seen a single time. The chain employs TRBV9 and TRBJ1-2; TRBD1 matches 8 bases. The CDR3 loop spans 19 amino acids. V lost 0 bases to trimming and J lost 6 bases; unmatched junction nucleotides: 19. Germline CDR1 SGDLS, CDR2 YYNGEE. The CDR3: CASSVETGASNDRVDGYTF. CDR3 nucleotide sequence: TGTGCCAGCAGCGTAGAGACAGGGGCATCGAATGATCGGGTCGATGGCTACACCTTC. Looking up the rest from reference TRBV9 and TRBJ1-2 gives the full variable domain: DSGVTQTPKHLITATGQRVTLRCSPRSGDLSVYWYQQSLDQGLQFLIQYYNGEERAKGNILERFSAQQFPDLHSELNLSSLELGDSALYFCASSVETGASNDRVDGYTFGSGTRLTVV.

The chain carries TRBV7-3 and TRBJ2-1, with 7 bases that match TRBD1. This CDR3 has 15 amino acids. V trimming: 5 bases; J trimming: 2 bases; junction bases outside the gene matches: 6. Per germline, CDR1 SGHTA and CDR2 FQGTGA. CDR3 in DNA: TGTGCCAGCAGCCTTGGACAGGCGACCTACAATGAGCAGTTCTTC. It specifies CASSLGQATYNEQFF.

This clone has a single count. This chain joins TRBV30 and TRBJ1-4, with 8 bases aligning to TRBD1. The CDR3 runs 14 residues. V shed 3 bases, J shed 8 bases, and the junction held 8 bases outside the gene matches. Germline CDR1 is GTSNPN and CDR2 is SVGIG (reference sequence). Written as DNA, the CDR3 is TGTGCCTGGAGCCCCGGGACAGGTCGGGAAAAACTGTTTTTT. The encoded protein is CAWSPGTGREKLFF. Full variable domain (outside the CDR3, taken from reference TRBV30 and TRBJ1-4): SQTIHQWPATLVQPVGSPLSLECTVEGTSNPNLYWYRQAAGRGLQLLFYSVGIGQISSEVPQNLSASRPQDRQFILSSKKLLLSDSGFYLCAWSPGTGREKLFFGSGTQLSVL.

In this sample, this clone turned up once. The chain couples TRBV7-3 to TRBJ2-1; TRBD1 matches at 7 bases. Germline lookup yields CDR1 SGHTA and CDR2 FQGTGA. Unmatched junction bases numbered 6, after V lost 0 bases and J lost 13 bases. The CDR3 has 13 residues. The CDR3 reads CASSLTGQVRQFF. The CDR3 region has the DNA TGTGCCAGCAGCTTAACAGGACAGGTGAGACAGTTCTTC. Supplemented by reference TRBV7-3 and TRBJ2-1, the full variable domain reads GAGVSQTPSNKVTEKGKYVELRCDPISGHTALYWYRQSLGQGPEFLIYFQGTGAADDSGLPNDRFFAVRPEGSVSTLKIQRTERGDSAVYLCASSLTGQVRQFFGPGTRLTVL.

This sequence joins TRBV6-5 and TRBJ1-2, with D tentatively TRBD1 (6 bases). Germline lookup yields CDR1 MNHEY and CDR2 SVGAGI. Trimming stripped 0 bases from V and 4 bases from J, with 15 bases between. This CDR3 comprises 16 residues. The CDR3 region has the DNA TGTGCCAGCAGTTACTCGAACCGGGACAACCTCTATGGCTACACCTTC. It yields the protein CASSYSNRDNLYGYTF.

Written as DNA, the CDR3 is TGTGCCAGCAGCGCCGGTGGAGATGAAGCTTTCTTT. It translates to CASSAGGDEAFF. The chain has TRBV12-3 or TRBV12-4 and TRBJ1-1; no clear D. The CDR3 has 12 amino acids. V shed 6 bases and J shed 7 bases, with 12 bases lying between them.

This clone was picked up a small number of times. The CDR3 DNA reads as TGTGCCAGCAGCTTCGGAACTAGCGGGACGGAGCAGTTCTTC. Its translation: CASSFGTSGTEQFF. This sequence joins TRBV7-3 and TRBJ2-1, with 10 positions matching TRBD2. The V segment lost 3 bases and the J segment 10 bases; nucleotides outside the gene matches: 6. The germline gives CDR1 SGHTA, CDR2 FQGTGA. The CDR3 runs 14 residues.

Written as DNA, the CDR3 is TGTGCCTGGAGTGTAGGGGGGGCAGGCAGCTTCACTGAAGCTTTCTTT. This encodes CAWSVGGAGSFTEAFF. This chain connects TRBV30 to TRBJ1-1, with a tentative D call TRBD1 (6 bases). CDR1 GTSNPN and CDR2 SVGIG come from the germline V gene (reference sequence). The CDR3 spans 16 residues. V was shortened by 0 bases and J by 4 bases, with 18 bases between the two germline ends. Using reference TRBV30 and TRBJ1-1 for the parts outside the CDR3, the full variable domain is SQTIHQWPATLVQPVGSPLSLECTVEGTSNPNLYWYRQAAGRGLQLLFYSVGIGQISSEVPQNLSASRPQDRQFILSSKKLLLSDSGFYLCAWSVGGAGSFTEAFFGQGTRLTVV.

The chain uses TRBV6-5 and TRBJ1-2; 7 nucleotides align to TRBD1. CDR1 is MNHEY and CDR2 is SVGAGI in the germline V gene. The CDR3 extends over 13 amino acids. The V and J ends lost 6 bases and 6 bases, in that order; junction bases with no gene match: 7. The CDR3 sequence is CASRSTGDNGYTF. The DNA for the CDR3 is TGTGCCAGCAGATCCACAGGGGACAATGGCTACACCTTC.

The chain links TRBV24-1 to TRBJ1-1, with D unresolved. Trimming left V 3 bases short and J 4 bases short, with 8 bases between. In germline, CDR1 is KGHDR, CDR2 SFDVKD. The CDR3 has 13 amino acids. CDR3 protein: CATSDGEGTEAFF. CDR3 DNA sequence: TGTGCCACCAGTGATGGAGAGGGCACTGAAGCTTTCTTT.

The CDR3 nucleotides are TGTGCCACCAGCCACCCCAAGGGAGAGGGGGGCACAGATACGCAGTATTTT. It codes for CATSHPKGEGGTDTQYF. The rearrangement uses TRBV24-1 and TRBJ2-3, with D possibly matching TRBD1 (6 bases). Trimming pared 7 bases from V and 1 base from J, leaving 20 bases between. The length of the CDR3 is 17 residues. Germline CDR1 reads KGHDR; CDR2 reads SFDVKD.

The V and J genes are TRBV15 and TRBJ1-2; D call uncertain. CDR1 LNHNV and CDR2 YYDKDF come from the germline V gene (reference sequence). Trimming pared 0 bases from V and 2 bases from J, leaving 13 bases between. CDR3 size: 16 residues. The CDR3 DNA is TGTGCCACCAGCAGAGATCTGGTCATGCAGAACTATGGCTACACCTTC. Translated, it gives CATSRDLVMQNYGYTF.

V usage is TRBV4-2 and J usage is TRBJ2-6; tentatively, D is TRBD1 (5 bases). V lost 3 bases and J lost 1, with 13 bases in between. The CDR3 is 17 residues long. Germline CDR1 is LGHNA and CDR2 is YNFKEQ. The DNA of the CDR3 is TGTGCCAGCAGCCATCTTGCAGGACAATCTGGGGCCAACGTCCTGACTTTC. Amino acid sequence: CASSHLAGQSGANVLTF.

The chain links TRBV4-2 to TRBJ2-7, with 8 bases lining up with TRBD1. Trimming cost V 5 bases and J 2 bases; bases outside gene matches: 8. CDR3 length equals 15 residues. Germline V gene sequence: CDR1 LGHNA, CDR2 YNFKEQ. CDR3 nucleotide sequence: TGTGCCAGCAGCGAAGGAGGGACAGGAACCTACGAGCAGTACTTC. Translating it yields CASSEGGTGTYEQYF.

This rearrangement joins TRBV18 to TRBJ1-6, with 11 positions matching TRBD1. V was clipped by 8 bases and J by 10 bases; unmatched bases: 13. Germline V gene lookup returns CDR1 KGHSH and CDR2 LQKENI. The CDR3 covers 16 residues. This chain's CDR3 is CASHGTGTGGISPLHF. The CDR3 coding sequence is TGTGCCAGCCATGGGACCGGGACAGGGGGGATCTCACCCCTCCACTTT.

Worth noting for this clone: Relative to the germline gene, one junction end is altered; a read error may explain this. The chain has TRBV7-7 and TRBJ2-3; tentative D call: TRBD2 (5 bases). The V gene's germline CDR1 is SSHAT and CDR2 FNYEAQ (reference sequence). This CDR3 is 14 amino acids long. The CDR3 protein is CASSRTSSTDTQYF. The DNA of the CDR3 is TGTGCTAGCAGCAGGACTTCTAGCACAGATACGCAGTATTTT.

The V and J genes are TRBV6-4 and TRBJ2-2; 9 bases are a match to TRBD1. This CDR3 spans 15 amino acids. Germline V gene sequence: CDR1 MRHNA, CDR2 SNTAGT. Losses at the gene ends were 3 bases for V and 3 bases for J; bases not matched to a gene: 2. CDR3 residues: CASSEDRGDTGELFF. The CDR3 nucleotides read TGTGCCAGCAGTGAGGACAGGGGCGACACCGGGGAGCTGTTTTTT.

This chain links TRBV6-5 with TRBJ2-5, with 8 bases lining up with TRBD1. The CDR3 length is 15 residues. V lost 4 bases and J lost 5; bases outside the gene matches: 9. In germline, CDR1 is MNHEY, CDR2 SVGAGI. CDR3 DNA: TGTGCCAGCAGTTCGGCGGCAGGGGGCCGGGAGACCCAGTACTTC. It is translated as CASSSAAGGRETQYF.

The rearrangement uses TRBV27 and TRBJ2-7, with TRBD1 matching over 12 bases. The V and J ends lost 7 bases and 3 bases, in that order; junction bases with no gene match: 13. This CDR3 is built from 17 residues. CDR1 and CDR2 (germline): MNHEY, SMNVEV (reference sequence). CDR3 amino acids: CASTLSGTGGGGYEQYF. The CDR3 bases are TGTGCCAGCACCCTTTCCGGGACAGGGGGCGGGGGCTACGAGCAGTACTTC.

This chain links TRBV6-2 or TRBV6-3 with TRBJ2-1, with 7 bases fitting TRBD1. Germline V gene data show CDR1 as MNHEY and CDR2 as SVGEGT. J lost 2 bases, V lost 3 bases, and 4 bases had no gene match. The length of the CDR3 is 15 residues. The CDR3 is CASSYGQVAYNEQFF. CDR3 in DNA: TGTGCCAGCAGTTATGGACAGGTCGCCTACAATGAGCAGTTCTTC.

This chain connects TRBV19 to TRBJ1-2; 7 nucleotides align to TRBD1. Losses at the gene ends were 7 bases for V and 3 bases for J; bases not matched to a gene: 17. The length of the CDR3 is 17 residues. Germline V gives CDR1 LNHDA, CDR2 SQIVND (reference sequence). The CDR3 nucleotides are TGTGCCAGTATTCCGGGGGTCGACAGGGATTCACACTATGGCTACACCTTC. Translation gives CASIPGVDRDSHYGYTF.

CDR3 region: CASSRTGGPSNEQFF. DNA of the CDR3: TGTGCCAGCAGCCGAACGGGGGGCCCTTCAAATGAGCAGTTCTTC. This chain joins TRBV11-2 and TRBJ2-1, with D perhaps TRBD2 (7 bases). In germline, CDR1 is SGHAT, CDR2 FQNNGV. CDR3 size: 15 residues. V shed 5 bases and J shed 7 bases, with 18 bases lying between them.

This clone was seen just once. The chain couples TRBV5-6 to TRBJ2-5; possible D gene TRBD2, 6 bases. The CDR3 consists of 16 residues. The germline V gene encodes CDR1 SGHDT and CDR2 YYEEEE. V was cut by 9 bases and J by 5 bases, with 26 bases left in between. As DNA, the CDR3 is TGTGCCACCTCAGCGGGCCTCCAGGGTTCGGGGGAGACCCAGTACTTC. It encodes CATSAGLQGSGETQYF.

The chain has TRBV30 and TRBJ2-5; 7 bases are shared with TRBD2. V shed 0 bases, J shed 6 bases, and the junction held 4 bases outside the gene matches. There are 13 residues in the CDR3. Looked up from germline, CDR1 is GTSNPN and CDR2 is SVGIG (reference sequence). The CDR3 loop is CAWSVRAGQTQYF. The CDR3 DNA reads TGTGCCTGGAGTGTACGAGCGGGGCAGACCCAGTACTTC. Full variable domain (missing parts from reference TRBV30 and TRBJ2-5): SQTIHQWPATLVQPVGSPLSLECTVEGTSNPNLYWYRQAAGRGLQLLFYSVGIGQISSEVPQNLSASRPQDRQFILSSKKLLLSDSGFYLCAWSVRAGQTQYFGPGTRLLVL.

The chain carries TRBV23-1 and TRBJ1-5, with D perhaps matching TRBD1 (6 bases). TRBV23-1 has ORF status, its function being uncertain. V lost 0 bases, J lost 1 base, and 13 bases lay in between. The CDR3 is 17 residues long. As DNA, the CDR3 is TGCGCCAGCAGTCAATCGATTGACAGGCCAAGCAATCAGCCCCAGCATTTT. Its translation is CASSQSIDRPSNQPQHF.

This chain connects TRBV28 to TRBJ1-2; 9 nucleotides align to TRBD1. There are 15 residues in the CDR3. Trimming at V came to 4 bases and at J to 7 bases, leaving 10 bases not matched to a gene. Germline lookup yields CDR1 MDHEN and CDR2 SYDVKM. This chain's CDR3 is CASSSPGTGNSGYTF. DNA for the CDR3: TGTGCCAGCAGTTCTCCCGGGACAGGGAATAGTGGCTACACCTTC.

This chain uses TRBV27 with TRBJ1-5, with D hard to call. Trimming took 3 bases from V and 0 from J, leaving 9 bases between them. The CDR3 runs to 15 residues. The germline gives CDR1 MNHEY, CDR2 SMNVEV (reference sequence). The CDR3 is CASSFAGYSNQPQHF. CDR3 coding DNA: TGTGCCAGCAGTTTCGCCGGGTATAGCAATCAGCCCCAGCATTTT.

The V gene is TRBV7-8, the J gene TRBJ1-1; 7 nucleotides line up with TRBD1. With 5 bases clipped from V and 4 bases from J, the junction kept 10 bases outside the gene matches. Germline values: CDR1 SGHVS, CDR2 FQNEAQ. This CDR3 spans 15 amino acids. The CDR3 bases are TGTGCCAGCAGCCCCTGGACAGGAGGAACCACTGAAGCTTTCTTT. This translates into CASSPWTGGTTEAFF.

The gene calls are TRBV7-2 and TRBJ1-2; tentative D call: TRBD1 (6 bases). Germline values: CDR1 SGHTA, CDR2 FQGNSA. The ends were cut back, 1 base at V and 4 bases at J, with 16 bases in the middle. This CDR3 comprises 16 residues. The CDR3 region has the DNA TGTGCCAGCAGCTTAGTGTTATCCAGGGGAAGCTATGGCTACACCTTC. Translated, it gives CASSLVLSRGSYGYTF. Full variable domain (outside the CDR3, taken from reference TRBV7-2 and TRBJ1-2): GAGVSQSPSNKVTEKGKDVELRCDPISGHTALYWYRQSLGQGLEFLIYFQGNSAPDKSGLPSDRFSAERTGGSVSTLTIQRTQQEDSAVYLCASSLVLSRGSYGYTFGSGTRLTVV.

The V call is TRBV2, the J call TRBJ1-2, with 7 bases matching TRBD1. The CDR3 contains 13 residues. Germline V gene data show CDR1 as SNHLY and CDR2 as FYNNEI. Unmatched junction bases numbered 4, after V lost 7 bases and J lost 2 bases. CDR3 sequence (DNA): TGTGCCAGCAAGATGGGACAGAACTATGGCTACACCTTC. As protein: CASKMGQNYGYTF.

The chain recombines TRBV12-3 or TRBV12-4 with TRBJ2-7; D gene ambiguous. V was pared by 0 bases and J by 6 bases, with 9 bases between. The CDR3 contains 13 residues. CDR3: CASSLAGPGEQYF. The CDR3 DNA reads TGTGCCAGCAGTTTAGCGGGTCCGGGCGAGCAGTACTTC.